These T cell receptor beta chains were read from a single sample in a study of cytotoxic CD8 clonotypes in ibrutinib-treated CLL. TCRdb keeps only in-frame clones here, not all; method: immunoSEQ multiplex PCR. Among more than 60,000 clones, around four fifths were seen once, and the ten largest hold about two fifths. The sequencing here drew on PBMCs, taken after 24 months of ibrutinib treatment. These receptors all come from a human donor with chronic lymphocytic leukemia. Each CDR3 is given with its conserved first and last residue. Each record gives: clone size, V gene, D gene, J gene, CDR3 protein, CDR3 DNA. The D gene is left open where the match is weak. Expanded clones get a size class; other rows say once, few or many, or leave the size out.

NA	TRBV4-1	NA	TRBJ1-2	CASSQGGVGTNYGYTF	TGCGCCAGCAGCCAAGGCGGTGTAGGAACTAACTATGGCTACACCTTC
NA	TRBV30	NA	TRBJ2-5	CAWNHLRGRETQYF	TGTGCCTGGAATCATTTGCGGGGACGGGAGACCCAGTACTTC
NA	TRBV7-2	NA	TRBJ2-3	CASSLAGGRDTQYF	TGTGCCAGCAGCTTAGCGGGGGGGCGGGATACGCAGTATTTT
NA	TRBV4-3	NA	TRBJ2-7	CASSMTGTSFEQYF	TGCGCCAGCAGCATGACCGGGACATCTTTTGAGCAGTACTTC
NA	TRBV6-1	NA	TRBJ2-7	CASSEALQLRVSYEQYF	TGTGCCAGCAGTGAAGCGCTTCAACTAAGGGTCTCCTACGAGCAGTACTTC
NA	TRBV10-3	NA	TRBJ1-3	CAISEPEKWENTIYF	TGTGCCATCAGTGAGCCGGAAAAGTGGGAAAACACCATATATTTT
NA	TRBV30	NA	TRBJ1-1	CAWSTDLNTEAFF	TGTGCCTGGAGTACGGACCTGAACACTGAAGCTTTCTTT
once	TRBV11-2	TRBD1	TRBJ2-7	CASSLYRGTYEQYF	TGTGCCAGCAGCTTATACAGGGGAACCTACGAGCAGTACTTC
NA	TRBV5-1	TRBD2	TRBJ2-1	CASSLGLAGGRRSYNEQFF	TGCGCCAGCAGCTTGGGACTAGCGGGAGGAAGGAGGTCCTACAATGAGCAGTTCTTC
NA	TRBV5-4	TRBD1	TRBJ2-1	CASSPGQGAYNEQFF	TGTGCCAGCAGCCCGGGACAGGGGGCCTACAATGAGCAGTTCTTC
NA	TRBV5-1	NA	TRBJ1-2	CASSLITNYGYTF	TGCGCCAGCAGCTTAATAACTAACTATGGCTACACCTTC
NA	TRBV28	TRBD1	TRBJ1-3	CASTPMPGTGLRNTIYF	TGTGCCAGCACCCCCATGCCCGGGACAGGGCTAAGAAACACCATATATTTT
NA	TRBV5-1	TRBD1	TRBJ1-4	CASSLQGAGANEKLFF	TGCGCCAGCAGCTTGCAGGGGGCAGGGGCTAATGAAAAACTGTTTTTT
NA	TRBV6-6	TRBD1	TRBJ2-7	CASRTGGAYEQYF	TGTGCCAGCAGGACAGGGGGGGCCTACGAGCAGTACTTC
NA	TRBV30	TRBD2	TRBJ2-1	CAWSVDARTSGRLHNEQFF	TGTGCCTGGAGTGTAGACGCCCGGACTAGCGGGAGGTTACACAATGAGCAGTTCTTC
few	TRBV9	TRBD2	TRBJ2-1	CASSPRSVAGGREQFF	TGTGCCAGCAGCCCCAGGTCTGTAGCGGGAGGGCGGGAGCAGTTCTTC
once	TRBV2	NA	TRBJ2-2	CASSLPGGELFF	TGTGCCAGCAGTTTACCCGGCGGGGAGCTGTTTTTT
NA	TRBV7-6	TRBD1	TRBJ2-7	CASSSLQGIYEQYF	TGTGCCAGCAGCTCATTACAGGGGATCTACGAGCAGTACTTC
NA	TRBV6-5	TRBD2	TRBJ2-5	CASSYSGDYQETQYF	TGTGCCAGCAGTTACTCGGGGGACTATCAAGAGACCCAGTACTTC
once	TRBV19	TRBD1	TRBJ2-5	CASSRTGYQETQYF	TGTGCCAGTAGCCGGACAGGGTACCAAGAGACCCAGTACTTC
NA	TRBV15	NA	TRBJ1-1	CATSRDVRLDTEAFF	TGTGCCACCAGCAGGGACGTCAGGTTGGACACTGAAGCTTTCTTT
NA	TRBV2	NA	TRBJ2-1	CASSEVRGNEQFF	TGTGCCAGCAGTGAAGTGCGGGGTAATGAGCAGTTCTTC
NA	TRBV4-2	NA	TRBJ1-5	CASSQPSRGSNQPQHF	TGTGCCAGCAGCCAGCCCTCCAGGGGTTCCAATCAGCCCCAGCATTTT
NA	TRBV7-6	NA	TRBJ2-7	CASSLSYPYEQYF	TGTGCCAGCAGCTTAAGTTATCCGTACGAGCAGTACTTC
NA	TRBV25-1	TRBD1	TRBJ2-5	CASRGPGTGSETQYF	TGTGCCAGCAGGGGACCCGGGACAGGGTCAGAGACCCAGTACTTC
NA	TRBV27	TRBD2	TRBJ2-7	CASSLSKVGTSERYEQYF	TGTGCCAGCAGTTTATCGAAAGTCGGGACTAGTGAACGTTACGAGCAGTACTTC
few	TRBV27	NA	TRBJ2-1	CASRPQGTVSYNEQFF	TGTGCCAGCAGACCACAGGGGACTGTCTCCTACAATGAGCAGTTCTTC
NA	TRBV6-1	NA	TRBJ1-2	CASSETSNYGYTF	TGTGCCAGCAGTGAAACCTCTAACTATGGCTACACCTTC
NA	TRBV7-3	NA	TRBJ2-7	CASSLGQKYEQYF	TGTGCCAGCAGCTTAGGACAGAAATACGAGCAGTACTTC
NA	TRBV7-3	NA	TRBJ1-3	CASQANTIYF	TGTGCCAGCCAAGCAAACACCATATATTTT
NA	TRBV5-4	NA	TRBJ2-3	CASSAGPAPDTQYF	TGTGCCAGCAGCGCCGGCCCAGCCCCAGATACGCAGTATTTT
NA	TRBV18	TRBD1	TRBJ1-3	CASSPPGTVGNTIYF	TGTGCCAGCTCACCACCCGGGACAGTGGGAAACACCATATATTTT
once	TRBV5-1	TRBD1	TRBJ2-1	CASSQPGQGQAEQFF	TGCGCCAGCAGCCAGCCGGGACAGGGACAAGCCGAGCAGTTCTTC
once	TRBV19	NA	TRBJ1-1	CASSIVGGTEAFF	TGTGCCAGTAGTATAGTGGGAGGAACTGAAGCTTTCTTT
few	TRBV6-5	NA	TRBJ2-5	CASSRPGLETQYF	TGTGCCAGCAGTAGACCGGGACTAGAGACCCAGTACTTC
NA	TRBV5-1	NA	TRBJ1-2	CASSLPGAPGGYTF	TGCGCCAGCAGCTTGCCAGGGGCCCCCGGTGGCTACACCTTC
NA	TRBV5-7	NA	TRBJ1-1	CASSRDGTNTEAFF	TGTGCCAGCAGCAGAGACGGAACAAACACTGAAGCTTTCTTT
NA	TRBV7-2	NA	TRBJ2-1	CASSLVQSDEQFF	TGTGCCAGCAGCTTAGTCCAATCTGATGAGCAGTTCTTC
NA	TRBV4-1	TRBD1	TRBJ2-7	CASSLQGGTGGWEQYF	TGCGCCAGCAGCCTCCAAGGGGGGACAGGGGGTTGGGAGCAGTACTTC
NA	TRBV7-9	TRBD1	TRBJ1-2	CASSLGFDRENYGYTF	TGTGCCAGCAGCTTGGGATTTGACAGGGAAAACTATGGCTACACCTTC